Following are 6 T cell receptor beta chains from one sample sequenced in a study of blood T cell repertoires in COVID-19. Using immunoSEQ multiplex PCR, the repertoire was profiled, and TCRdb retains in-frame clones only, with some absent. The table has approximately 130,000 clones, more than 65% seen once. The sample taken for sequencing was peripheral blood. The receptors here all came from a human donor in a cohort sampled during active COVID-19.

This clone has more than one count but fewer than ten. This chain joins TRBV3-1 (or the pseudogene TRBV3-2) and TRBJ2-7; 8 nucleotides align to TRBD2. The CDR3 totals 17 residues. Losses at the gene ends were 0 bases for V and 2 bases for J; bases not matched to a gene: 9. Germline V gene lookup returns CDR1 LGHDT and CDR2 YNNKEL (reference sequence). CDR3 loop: CASSQDRPSGLTYEQYF. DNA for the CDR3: TGTGCCAGCAGCCAAGATCGCCCTAGCGGGCTGACCTACGAGCAGTACTTC.

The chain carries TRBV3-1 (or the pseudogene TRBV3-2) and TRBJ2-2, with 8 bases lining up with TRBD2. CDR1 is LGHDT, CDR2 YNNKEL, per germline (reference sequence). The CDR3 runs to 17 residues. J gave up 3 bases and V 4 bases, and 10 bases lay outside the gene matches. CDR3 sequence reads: CASSLPRLAGDTGELFF. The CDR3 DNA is TGTGCCAGCAGCCTCCCTCGCCTAGCGGGCGACACCGGGGAGCTGTTTTTT.

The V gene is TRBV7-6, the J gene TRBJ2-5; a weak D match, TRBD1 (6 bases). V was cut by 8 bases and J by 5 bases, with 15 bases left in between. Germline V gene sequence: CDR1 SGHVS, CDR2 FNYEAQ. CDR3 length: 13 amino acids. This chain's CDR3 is CASAVRQGETQYF. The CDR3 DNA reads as TGTGCCAGCGCCGTTCGGCAGGGGGAGACCCAGTACTTC.

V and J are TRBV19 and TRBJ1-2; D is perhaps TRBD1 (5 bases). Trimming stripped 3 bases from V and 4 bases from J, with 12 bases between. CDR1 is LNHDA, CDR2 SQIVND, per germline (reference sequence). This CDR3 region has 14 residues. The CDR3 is CASSMTVAPYGYTF. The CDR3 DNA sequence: TGTGCCAGTAGTATGACAGTGGCCCCCTATGGCTACACCTTC.

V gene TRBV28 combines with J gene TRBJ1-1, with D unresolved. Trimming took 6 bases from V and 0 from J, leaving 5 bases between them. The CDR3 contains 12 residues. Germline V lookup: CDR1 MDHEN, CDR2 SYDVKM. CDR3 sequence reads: CASSVLNTEAFF. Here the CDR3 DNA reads TGTGCCAGCAGCGTCCTGAACACTGAAGCTTTCTTT.

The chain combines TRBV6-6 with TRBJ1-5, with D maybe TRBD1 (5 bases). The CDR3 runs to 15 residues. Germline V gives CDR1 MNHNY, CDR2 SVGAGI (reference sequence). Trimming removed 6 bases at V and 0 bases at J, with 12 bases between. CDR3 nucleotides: TGTGCCAGCAGAACCGACAGCTATAGCAATCAGCCCCAGCATTTT. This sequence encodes CASRTDSYSNQPQHF.